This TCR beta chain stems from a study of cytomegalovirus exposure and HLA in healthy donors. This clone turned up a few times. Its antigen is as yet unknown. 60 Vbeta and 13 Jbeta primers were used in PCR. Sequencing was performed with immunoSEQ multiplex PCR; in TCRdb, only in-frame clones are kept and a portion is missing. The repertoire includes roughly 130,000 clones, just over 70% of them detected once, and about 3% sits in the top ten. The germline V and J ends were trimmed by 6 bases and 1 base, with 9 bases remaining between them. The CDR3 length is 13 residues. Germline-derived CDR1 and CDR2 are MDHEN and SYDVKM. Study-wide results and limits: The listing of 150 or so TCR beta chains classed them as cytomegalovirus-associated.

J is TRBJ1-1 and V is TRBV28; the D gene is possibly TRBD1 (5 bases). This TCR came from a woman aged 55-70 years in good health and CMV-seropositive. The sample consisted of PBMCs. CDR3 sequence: CASSSTGNTEAFF. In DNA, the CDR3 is TGTGCCAGCAGCTCCACAGGGAACACTGAAGCTTTCTTT.